The present TCR beta chain was sequenced within a study of blood T cell repertoires in COVID-19. In the study overall: Italy, Spain and the United States were the sources of the convalescent and acute COVID-19 samples.

Per the original data handling: Scientists estimated how many nucleated cells there were by amplifying reference gene primers. TCRdb's copy holds only in-frame clones and misses some; the assay was immunoSEQ multiplex PCR. V, J and clone size were drawn from that table, and D and trimming were deduced from the DNA. The sample holds roughly 200,000 clones, approximately 80% seen once. This sequence was found in a human donor in a cohort sampled during active COVID-19. The source material was peripheral blood.

CDR3 nucleotides: TGTGCCTGGAGTGTATGGCGGTCCGCGAACACCGGGGAGCTGTTTTTT. Translating gives CAWSVWRSANTGELFF. The rearrangement joins TRBV30 to TRBJ2-2; D gene uncertain. Germline V gives CDR1 GTSNPN, CDR2 SVGIG (reference sequence). V was shortened by 0 bases and J by 0 bases, with 11 bases between the two germline ends. The CDR3 is 16 residues long.